These 7 T cell receptor beta chains share one sample of origin, sequenced in a study of T cell repertoires in cytomegalovirus infection. These receptors lack a known antigen. TCRdb re-derived calls from the reads in MiXCR, one entry per CDR3 protein. The data show about 830,000 distinct CDR3 sequences, with 32% seen just once and roughly an eighth held by the top ten. Source: cultured CD8+ T cells from PBMCs, taken from culture after CMV antigen stimulation. These receptors all come from a human donor in good health (CMV status not recorded). Some clones in this sample may be carry-over from other donors' samples.

Here the CDR3 reads CASSYRASRGEKLFF. As DNA, the CDR3 is TGTGCCAGCAGTTACCGGGCCTCCCGGGGTGAAAAACTGTTTTTT. The chain combines TRBV6-5 with TRBJ1-4; D uncertain. V dropped 2 bases and J dropped 7 bases, with 14 bases sitting between them. The CDR3 spans 15 residues. Looked up from germline, CDR1 is MNHEY and CDR2 is SVGAGI.

This clonotype was recorded at least ten times. This rearrangement joins TRBV7-2 to TRBJ1-1, with a tentative D call TRBD1 (5 bases). The CDR3 runs 15 residues. Germline assignment: CDR1 SGHTA and CDR2 FQGNSA. V was shortened by 5 bases and J by 1 base, with 14 bases between the two germline ends. The chain's CDR3 is CASSRRKGSNTEAFF. The CDR3 nucleotides read TGTGCCAGCAGCCGACGGAAGGGGTCGAACACTGAAGCTTTCTTT.

This chain connects TRBV12-3 or TRBV12-4 to TRBJ2-7; 8 nucleotides match TRBD1. This CDR3 spans 14 amino acids. V trimming: 6 bases; J trimming: 5 bases; junction bases outside the gene matches: 9. The CDR3 region has the DNA TGTGCCAGCAGCATAGGAGACAGGGGTGACGAGCAGTACTTC. This gives the protein CASSIGDRGDEQYF.

This clonotype was counted once. The junction departs from the called germline gene at one end, perhaps through a read error. The rearrangement links TRBV4-1 to TRBJ2-7, with D perhaps matching TRBD1 (5 bases). The CDR3 length is 15 residues. The germline CDR1 and CDR2 sequences are MGHRA and YSYEKL. CDR3 region: CASSQGVARSYEQYF. CDR3 DNA: TGTGCCAGCAGCCAAGGGGTGGCCCGCTCCTACGAGCAGTACTTC.

The chain is built from TRBV6-5 and TRBJ2-2; D is possibly TRBD1 or TRBD2 (5 bases each). Trimming removed 0 bases from V and 4 bases from J, with 12 bases in between. CDR3 length equals 16 residues. The germline CDR1 and CDR2 sequences are MNHEY and SVGAGI. CDR3 DNA sequence: TGTGCCAGCAGTTACTCGAGTGGGGGAATCACCGGGGAGCTGTTTTTT. Translated: CASSYSSGGITGELFF.

This clonotype has only a few counts. The chain links TRBV12-3 or TRBV12-4 to TRBJ2-7; D remains unclear. CDR3 length: 12 amino acids. V was trimmed by 7 bases and J by 3 bases, leaving 10 bases between them. CDR3 DNA: TGTGCCAGCAACCAGGCGAGCTACGAGCAGTACTTC. Its translation is CASNQASYEQYF.

The chain couples TRBV6-6 to TRBJ2-1; 9 bases match TRBD2. The CDR3 is 16 residues long. V lost 5 bases, J lost 4 bases, and 9 bases stayed unmatched. Germline lookup yields CDR1 MNHNY and CDR2 SVGAGI (reference sequence). This CDR3 is CASSLRSSGNYNEQFF. For the CDR3, the DNA is TGTGCCAGCAGTCTCCGATCTAGCGGGAATTACAATGAGCAGTTCTTC.